The 23 T cell receptor beta chains below come from one sample, sequenced in a study of cytomegalovirus exposure and HLA in healthy donors. Assay used: immunoSEQ multiplex PCR; TCRdb lists only in-frame clones, some missing. The data contain roughly 70,000 clones, 95% to 97% of them singletons. Material: PBMCs. These receptors were obtained from a man aged 18 to 35 in good health and CMV-seronegative.

The rearrangement links TRBV15 to TRBJ1-1; 8 bases fit TRBD1. V was clipped by 0 bases and J by 4 bases; unmatched bases: 4. CDR1 is LNHNV, CDR2 YYDKDF, per germline (reference sequence). The CDR3 extends over 15 amino acids. CDR3 residues: CATSRDRQGATEAFF. The DNA for the CDR3 is TGTGCCACCAGCAGAGATAGGCAGGGGGCCACTGAAGCTTTCTTT.

This clone has only one observation. Here the CDR3 DNA reads TGTGCCAGCAGTACCGACAGGAACCGAGATGGCTACACCTTC. It translates to CASSTDRNRDGYTF. The chain couples TRBV27 to TRBJ1-2, with D perhaps matching TRBD1 (6 bases). The CDR3 consists of 14 residues. The V and J ends lost 5 bases and 6 bases respectively, with 16 bases between them. CDR1 MNHEY and CDR2 SMNVEV come from the germline V gene (reference sequence).

The rearrangement links TRBV19 to TRBJ1-1; D possibly corresponds to TRBD1 (5 bases). The CDR3 is 15 amino acids. Germline CDR1 reads LNHDA; CDR2 reads SQIVND (reference sequence). The germline V and J ends were trimmed by 0 bases and 4 bases, with 12 bases remaining between them. CDR3 nucleotides: TGTGCCAGTAGTATAGATCAGGGCTTAAGCACTGAAGCTTTCTTT. Residues: CASSIDQGLSTEAFF.

This chain joins TRBV5-1 and TRBJ2-5, with 8 bases identical to TRBD2. The V and J ends lost 4 bases and 5 bases, in that order; junction bases with no gene match: 13. Per germline, CDR1 SGHRS and CDR2 YFSETQ. The CDR3 has 16 amino acids. CDR3 bases: TGCGCCAGCAGCCCTGGCGGGGGGAGCTTGGGGGAGACCCAGTACTTC. It codes for CASSPGGGSLGETQYF.

This chain uses TRBV6-6 with TRBJ1-1; D not resolved. CDR3 size: 12 residues. V lost 7 bases, J lost 2 bases, and 8 bases lay in between. Germline V gene sequence: CDR1 MNHNY, CDR2 SVGAGI (reference sequence). The CDR3 DNA sequence: TGTGCCAGCACCTCGGTAAACACTGAAGCTTTCTTT. This encodes CASTSVNTEAFF.

Of note for this clone: One junction end disagrees with the germline gene, perhaps due to a read error. The rearrangement uses TRBV28 and TRBJ1-4, with 9 positions matching TRBD1. Germline assignment: CDR1 MDHEN and CDR2 SYDVKM. The CDR3 is 14 residues long. CDR3 in amino acids: CASTSGTGREKLLF. The CDR3, as DNA: TGTGCCAGCACCTCTGGGACAGGGCGGGAAAAACTGCTTTTT.

This clone occurred once. This rearrangement joins TRBV11-3 to TRBJ2-1; D is perhaps TRBD1 (6 bases). V lost 2 bases, J lost 7 bases, and 9 bases lay in between. The CDR3 is 13 residues long. CDR1 is SGHNT, CDR2 YENEEA, per germline. The CDR3 DNA follows: TGTGCCAGCAGCTTAAACAGGGCTAATGAGCAGTTCTTC. This codes for CASSLNRANEQFF.

This chain uses TRBV19 with TRBJ2-4; D gene uncertain. V was clipped by 0 bases and J by 0 bases, with 6 bases between them. CDR1 LNHDA and CDR2 SQIVND come from the germline V gene (reference sequence). This CDR3 comprises 15 residues. CDR3: CASSIEGLAKNIQYF. CDR3 DNA sequence: TGTGCCAGTAGTATAGAGGGCCTAGCCAAAAACATTCAGTACTTC.

J is TRBJ2-7 and V is TRBV27, with 9 nucleotides matching TRBD2. The junction had 6 bases not matched to a gene; V was cut back by 3 bases and J by 0 bases. The CDR3 loop spans 16 amino acids. In germline, CDR1 is MNHEY, CDR2 SMNVEV (reference sequence). The CDR3 loop is CASSFESGGSSYEQYF. The DNA for the CDR3 is TGTGCCAGCAGTTTTGAAAGCGGGGGGAGCTCCTACGAGCAGTACTTC.

J is TRBJ2-3 and V is TRBV7-9; 7 bases agree with TRBD1. This CDR3 is 16 amino acids long. V shed 6 bases and J 2 bases; nucleotides not matched to a gene: 11. Germline-derived CDR1 and CDR2 are SEHNR and FQNEAQ (reference sequence). Here the CDR3 DNA reads TGTGCCAGCAGTTCTGCAACAGGGGTTCCCACAGATACGCAGTATTTT. This gives the protein CASSSATGVPTDTQYF.

This chain joins TRBV5-6 and TRBJ1-1; D possibly corresponds to TRBD1 (6 bases). CDR3 length: 16 amino acids. Germline V gene data show CDR1 as SGHDT and CDR2 as YYEEEE. V gave up 0 bases and J gave up 0 bases, with 12 bases separating them. The CDR3 region is CASSLGLGQLNTEAFF. For the CDR3, the DNA is TGTGCCAGCAGCTTGGGTCTTGGACAGTTGAACACTGAAGCTTTCTTT.

The chain is built from TRBV5-1 and TRBJ2-1, with TRBD2 matching over 15 bases. Germline V gene sequence: CDR1 SGHRS, CDR2 YFSETQ. J lost 3 bases, V lost 4 bases, and 5 bases had no gene match. The CDR3 totals 17 residues. The CDR3 nucleotides are TGCGCCAGCAGCCCGGGACTAGCGGGAGGCTACTACAATGAGCAGTTCTTC. Its protein is CASSPGLAGGYYNEQFF.

This chain joins TRBV27 and TRBJ1-5, with TRBD1 identical over 10 bases. CDR1 MNHEY and CDR2 SMNVEV come from the germline V gene (reference sequence). Germline trimming cut 6 bases from V and 0 bases from J; bases unmatched to any gene: 5. This CDR3 is 16 amino acids long. In DNA, the CDR3 is TGTGCCAGCAGCCGAGGGACAGGGGATAGCAATCAGCCCCAGCATTTT. Amino acid sequence: CASSRGTGDSNQPQHF.

The chain employs TRBV27 and TRBJ2-7, with a possible D match to TRBD2 (5 bases). V dropped 4 bases and J dropped 3 bases, with 16 bases sitting between them. CDR1 is MNHEY, CDR2 SMNVEV, per germline (reference sequence). The CDR3 length is 15 residues. CDR3 bases: TGTGCCAGCAGTTCCCTCGGACTTTCGTTCTACGAGCAGTACTTC. As protein: CASSSLGLSFYEQYF.

The chain couples TRBV11-2 to TRBJ2-5, with 11 bases lining up with TRBD1. The CDR3 is 15 amino acids. Germline trimming cut 3 bases from V and 3 bases from J; bases unmatched to any gene: 3. The germline V gene has CDR1 SGHAT and CDR2 FQNNGV. CDR3 DNA: TGTGCCAGCAGCTTTGGGACAGGGGGAAAAGAGACCCAGTACTTC. It encodes CASSFGTGGKETQYF.

The chain employs TRBV4-2 and TRBJ2-7; TRBD1 aligns across 7 bases. The length of the CDR3 is 15 residues. Germline CDR1 is LGHNA and CDR2 is YNFKEQ. V dropped 1 base and J dropped 7; count of bases not matched to a gene: 10. CDR3 sequence reads: CASSQGAGDSEEQYF. The DNA of the CDR3 is TGTGCCAGCAGCCAAGGGGCCGGGGACAGTGAAGAGCAGTACTTC.

V usage is TRBV28 and J usage is TRBJ2-1, with 10 bases identical to TRBD1. The CDR3 runs to 15 residues. Germline CDR1 reads MDHEN; CDR2 reads SYDVKM. The ends lost 5 bases at V and 8 bases at J; junction bases unmatched: 9. The CDR3, as DNA: TGTGCCAGCAGTCCAGGGACAGGGGCTTCGGATGAGCAGTTCTTC. The encoded protein is CASSPGTGASDEQFF.

CDR3 sequence: CASSRRQASHTEAFF. The CDR3 DNA sequence: TGTGCCAGCAGTCGCCGACAGGCCTCACACACTGAAGCTTTCTTT. This chain links TRBV6-5 with TRBJ1-1; D possibly corresponds to TRBD1 (6 bases). The germline V gene encodes CDR1 MNHEY and CDR2 SVGAGI. V shed 5 bases and J shed 3 bases, with 16 bases lying between them. The CDR3 sequence is 15 residues long.

The rearrangement joins TRBV15 to TRBJ2-3; D perhaps matches TRBD1 (6 bases). Between the trimmed V and J ends, which lost 8 bases and 2 bases, there was a span of 14 bases. This CDR3 comprises 14 residues. The germline V gene has CDR1 LNHNV and CDR2 YYDKDF (reference sequence). The CDR3 DNA reads TGTGCCACCGGCGAAGGGGGAGACACAGATACGCAGTATTTT. Translated, it gives CATGEGGDTDTQYF.

The table lists this clone with a count of one. The rearrangement links TRBV25-1 to TRBJ1-1; a possible D gene is TRBD1 (5 bases). The CDR3 consists of 13 residues. The V end lost 2 bases, the J end lost 11 bases, and 15 bases lay between the germline ends. CDR1 is MGHDK, CDR2 SYGVNS, per germline. CDR3 sequence reads: CASSEIPGGGAFF. CDR3 sequence (DNA): TGTGCCAGCAGTGAAATCCCCGGGGGGGGTGCTTTCTTT.

This chain links TRBV11-2 with TRBJ1-4; unclear D gene. CDR3 length: 14 amino acids. The germline V gene has CDR1 SGHAT and CDR2 FQNNGV. V lost 3 bases and J 9 bases, leaving 14 bases between the germline ends. CDR3 DNA sequence: TGTGCCAGCAGCTTGCGGGGAGAGGTGAAAAAACTGTTTTTT. This sequence encodes CASSLRGEVKKLFF.

The J gene is TRBJ1-1, the V gene TRBV5-8; TRBD1 aligns across 10 bases. V shed 2 bases, J shed 0 bases, and the junction held 4 bases outside the gene matches. CDR3 length equals 16 residues. CDR1 SGHTS and CDR2 YDEGEE come from the germline V gene. In DNA, the CDR3 is TGTGCCAGCAGCTTAGAGGGACAGGGGCTGAACACTGAAGCTTTCTTT. This encodes CASSLEGQGLNTEAFF.

The J gene is TRBJ2-3, the V gene TRBV7-9; 12 bases agree with TRBD2. The CDR3 covers 16 residues. The germline V gene has CDR1 SEHNR and CDR2 FQNEAQ (reference sequence). Trimming cost V 3 bases and J 3 bases; bases outside gene matches: 4. CDR3 in amino acids: CASSFGTSGLTDTQYF. The CDR3 nucleotides read TGTGCCAGCAGCTTCGGGACTAGCGGGTTAACAGATACGCAGTATTTT. The variable domain in full, with the rest retrieved from reference TRBV7-9 and TRBJ2-3, is DTGVSQNPRHKITKRGQNVTFRCDPISEHNRLYWYRQTLGQGPEFLTYFQNEAQLEKSRLLSDRFSAERPKGSFSTLEIQRTEQGDSAMYLCASSFGTSGLTDTQYFGPGTRLTVL.